Presented here are 17 T cell receptor beta chains from one specimen sequenced in a study of shared clonotypes between healthy human individuals. TCRdb's table, derived via immunoSEQ multiplex PCR, lists solely in-frame clones and lacks some. The sample carries approximately 500,000 clones, about 72% recorded once. The sample consisted of PBMCs. Receptor source: a woman aged 40-49 years in good health. Some clones in this sample may be carry-over from other donors' samples.

This sequence joins TRBV6-5 and TRBJ2-5; TRBD1 matches 7 bases. CDR1 is MNHEY, CDR2 SVGAGI, per germline. The V segment lost 5 bases and the J segment 0 bases; nucleotides outside the gene matches: 6. The CDR3 runs 15 residues. In DNA form, the CDR3 reads TGTGCCAGCAGTCGAGGGGGCGCAAACCAAGAGACCCAGTACTTC. Protein: CASSRGGANQETQYF.

The V gene is TRBV27, the J gene TRBJ1-3; D gene unclear. Germline CDR1 and CDR2: MNHEY and SMNVEV (reference sequence). The CDR3 runs to 13 residues. The V end was cut by 6 bases, the J end by 3 bases, with 9 bases between. CDR3 sequence: CASRVLGGNTIYF. CDR3 nucleotide sequence: TGTGCCAGCAGGGTACTCGGTGGAAACACCATATATTTT.

This clone was seen at least ten times. This sequence joins TRBV28 and TRBJ2-3, with D maybe TRBD1 (5 bases). The CDR3 totals 15 residues. V was trimmed by 8 bases and J by 3 bases, leaving 18 bases between them. Germline CDR1 reads MDHEN; CDR2 reads SYDVKM. CDR3 sequence: CASAGPYRLTDTQYF. For the CDR3, the DNA is TGTGCCAGCGCAGGGCCGTACCGATTAACAGATACGCAGTATTTT. Together with reference TRBV28 and TRBJ2-3, the CDR3 gives the full variable domain: DVKVTQSSRYLVKRTGEKVFLECVQDMDHENMFWYRQDPGLGLRLIYFSYDVKMKEKGDIPEGYSVSREKKERFSLILESASTNQTSMYLCASAGPYRLTDTQYFGPGTRLTVL.

The chain has TRBV5-1 and TRBJ2-5, with a possible D match to TRBD1 (6 bases). V lost 0 bases and J lost 5, with 11 bases in between. The CDR3 totals 14 residues. Per the germline V gene, CDR1 is SGHRS and CDR2 is YFSETQ. Here the CDR3 DNA reads TGCGCCAGCAGCTTGGCAGGGGCCCGGGAGACCCAGTACTTC. Translation gives CASSLAGARETQYF. The full variable domain, rest sourced from reference TRBV5-1 and TRBJ2-5, is KAGVTQTPRYLIKTRGQQVTLSCSPISGHRSVSWYQQTPGQGLQFLFEYFSETQRNKGNFPGRFSGRQFSNSRSEMNVSTLELGDSALYLCASSLAGARETQYFGPGTRLLVL.

The rearrangement links TRBV5-6 to TRBJ1-5; D gene uncertain. The CDR3 sequence is 12 residues long. V lost 4 bases and J lost 7, with 9 bases in between. The V gene's germline CDR1 is SGHDT and CDR2 YYEEEE. The CDR3, as DNA: TGTGCCAGCAGCAGTAAAGGGCAGCCCCAGCATTTT. Encoded protein: CASSSKGQPQHF. Variable domain in full (rest from reference TRBV5-6 and TRBJ1-5): DAGVTQSPTHLIKTRGQQVTLRCSPKSGHDTVSWYQQALGQGPQFIFQYYEEEERQRGNFPDRFSGHQFPNYSSELNVNALLLGDSALYLCASSSKGQPQHFGDGTRLSIL.

The rearrangement links TRBV28 to TRBJ1-5, with D perhaps TRBD1 (5 bases). Trimming took 10 bases from V and 10 from J, leaving 17 bases between them. The CDR3 is 12 residues long. Germline CDR1 MDHEN, CDR2 SYDVKM. The CDR3 protein is CAIDSGPGPQHF. The CDR3 nucleotides are TGTGCCATTGACAGCGGCCCAGGTCCCCAGCATTTT. Full variable domain (remainder filled in from reference TRBV28 and TRBJ1-5): DVKVTQSSRYLVKRTGEKVFLECVQDMDHENMFWYRQDPGLGLRLIYFSYDVKMKEKGDIPEGYSVSREKKERFSLILESASTNQTSMYLCAIDSGPGPQHFGDGTRLSIL.

This chain connects TRBV27 to TRBJ2-6; 7 positions agree with TRBD2. Germline CDR1 reads MNHEY; CDR2 reads SMNVEV (reference sequence). V was pared by 5 bases and J by 1 base, with 5 bases of the junction left unmatched. CDR3 length: 16 residues. The DNA for the CDR3 is TGTGCCAGCAGTAAAACGGGACTATCTGGGGCCAACGTCCTGACTTTC. Its translation is CASSKTGLSGANVLTF.

The sample holds many counts of this clone. The rearrangement joins TRBV18 to TRBJ1-1, with a weak D call TRBD1 (6 bases). CDR3 size: 13 residues. Germline-derived CDR1 and CDR2 are KGHSH and LQKENI. With 1 base removed from V and 6 bases from J, the gap between germline ends came to 9 bases. Here the CDR3 DNA reads TGTGCCAGCTCACCACGGACAGACCCTGAAGCTTTCTTT. It codes for CASSPRTDPEAFF. Looking up the rest from reference TRBV18 and TRBJ1-1 gives the full variable domain: NAGVMQNPRHLVRRRGQEARLRCSPMKGHSHVYWYRQLPEEGLKFMVYLQKENIIDESGMPKERFSAEFPKEGPSILRIQQVVRGDSAAYFCASSPRTDPEAFFGQGTRLTVV.

The sample holds one count of this clone. The chain carries TRBV5-1 and TRBJ2-7; TRBD2 aligns across 13 bases. This CDR3 spans 17 amino acids. With V trimmed by 4 bases and J by 2 bases, 9 bases remained unmatched. CDR1 SGHRS and CDR2 YFSETQ come from the germline V gene. The CDR3 sequence is CASSLGTSGMYPYEQYF. Written as DNA, the CDR3 is TGCGCCAGCAGCCTCGGGACTAGCGGGATGTACCCCTACGAGCAGTACTTC.

Of note for this clone: Other DNA variants within this sample encode the same CDR3. Here the CDR3 DNA reads TGTGCCAGCAGCTTAGGAGGCGGATACAATGAGCAGTTCTTC. It yields the protein CASSLGGGYNEQFF. V gene TRBV7-8 combines with J gene TRBJ2-1; D unclear. This CDR3 is 14 amino acids long. The V gene lost 1 base and the J gene lost 4 bases, with 8 bases spanning the gap. The germline gives CDR1 SGHVS, CDR2 FQNEAQ.

V usage is TRBV7-9 and J usage is TRBJ2-1; 7 positions match TRBD2. This CDR3 comprises 15 residues. Germline lookup yields CDR1 SEHNR and CDR2 FQNEAQ (reference sequence). Trimming removed 2 bases from V and 4 bases from J; junction bases left unmatched: 5. CDR3 residues: CASSLRGGVYNEQFF. CDR3 nucleotide sequence: TGTGCCAGCAGCTTACGCGGGGGAGTATACAATGAGCAGTTCTTC.

A note on this clone: Other nucleotide sequences in the sample specify the same CDR3. The gene calls are TRBV5-1 and TRBJ2-7; 7 bases are shared with TRBD1. The ends lost 4 bases at V and 0 bases at J; junction bases unmatched: 4. The CDR3 totals 14 residues. Germline V CDR1 and CDR2: SGHRS, YFSETQ. The CDR3, as DNA: TGCGCCAGCAGCCCCGGGACAGCCTCCTACGAGCAGTACTTC. It specifies CASSPGTASYEQYF.

About this clone itself: At one boundary the junction diverges from the germline segment, which might be a read error. V is TRBV28 and J is TRBJ1-5; D is perhaps TRBD1 (5 bases). CDR3 length: 12 residues. Germline CDR1 reads MDHEN; CDR2 reads SYDVKM. The CDR3 spells CASSWASGQGFF. In DNA, the CDR3 is TGTGCCAGCAGTTGGGCGTCTGGGCAGGGTTTTTTC.

This clone was seen only once. The J gene is TRBJ1-5, the V gene TRBV15; D is undetermined. The CDR3 consists of 17 residues. The ends were cut back, 0 bases at V and 1 base at J, with 13 bases in the middle. Germline CDR1 LNHNV, CDR2 YYDKDF (reference sequence). CDR3: CATSRDRGGQSNQPQHF. The CDR3 DNA reads as TGTGCCACCAGCAGAGATCGGGGAGGGCAGAGCAATCAGCCCCAGCATTTT.

This clone has only a few counts. This chain uses TRBV27 with TRBJ1-5, with 7 bases fitting TRBD1. Unmatched junction bases numbered 12, after V lost 10 bases and J lost 6 bases. The germline CDR1 and CDR2 sequences are MNHEY and SMNVEV (reference sequence). This CDR3 is built from 14 residues. The CDR3 sequence is CAIVPRGGRQPQHF. Here the CDR3 DNA reads TGTGCCATCGTGCCCAGGGGGGGTCGTCAGCCCCAGCATTTT.

Of note for this clone: A much bigger clone sits one base away, suggesting this may be a read error. J is TRBJ1-2 and V is TRBV7-2; TRBD1 might be the D (6 bases). This CDR3 is 13 amino acids long. CDR1 is SGHTA and CDR2 is FQGNSA in the germline V gene. Trimming removed 2 bases at V and 4 bases at J, with 8 bases between. CDR3 amino acids: CASSLQGIYGYTF. CDR3 sequence (DNA): TGTGCCAGCAGCTTACAGGGGATCTATGGCTACACCTTC.

This clone was recorded a few times. The chain has TRBV6-5 and TRBJ1-1, with 7 nucleotides matching TRBD1. Germline V lookup: CDR1 MNHEY, CDR2 SVGAGI. The length of the CDR3 is 15 residues. V gave up 5 bases and J gave up 0 bases; unmatched junction bases: 6. The CDR3 DNA is TGTGCCAGCAGTCCCTGGAGGGGGCTGAACACTGAAGCTTTCTTT. Its translation is CASSPWRGLNTEAFF.